The sequence of this TCR beta chain was determined in a study of T cells in Graves' hyperthyroidism and ophthalmopathy. Regions amplified from RNA transcripts were the TCR beta CDR3 regions. A set of HTBI primers served as the primers for a first-round RT-PCR of the TCR CDR3. MiXCR was run by TCRdb on the multiplex PCR reads, yielding one entry per CDR3 protein. The sample contains 600,000 to 650,000 distinct CDR3 sequences, about a fifth of which appear only once. Broader study findings: Most thyroid clonotypes that were expanded above 0.001 also turned up in blood.

V lost 5 bases and J lost 4, with 8 bases in between. This CDR3 is 12 amino acids long. CDR1 is SEHNR, CDR2 FQNEAQ, per germline (reference sequence). This clonotype was detected ten times or more. Antigen: not known. PBMCs were sourced from about 10 ml fresh peripheral blood. Sequencing used blood. The chain links TRBV7-9 to TRBJ1-2; D is undetermined. This clonotype originated in a man under 40 with Graves' ophthalmopathy. The CDR3 nucleotides are TGTGCCAGCAGCCCATCGAGCTATGGCTACACCTTC. This translates into CASSPSSYGYTF.